The clone carrying this TCR beta chain was counted between two and nine times. Its antigen is unknown. A J-beta primer mix and a sample-barcoded 5' primer were used in a second PCR of roughly 7 to 12 cycles. Each cDNA molecule was tagged by a template-switch adaptor that had 12 random nucleotides. A single record per CDR3 protein comes from TCRdb applying MiXCR to the 5' RACE reads. The profile shows 270,000 or so distinct CDR3 sequences, 25% to 30% of them singletons. This entry is derived from a study of blood T cells in healthy people across ages. Study-level findings and limits: Among long-lived donors, naive CD4+ cells were more numerous and diversity higher than in aged donors.

The authors drew about 10 milliliters of peripheral blood from each donor. Whenever a sample was processed, at least 7 million PBMCs were isolated. The sample taken for sequencing was blood. This receptor was identified in a woman in her 70s in good health.

The CDR3 bases are TGCAGCGCCTCAGGGGGCGAGGAGACCCAGTACTTC. Protein sequence: CSASGGEETQYF. The V gene is TRBV29-1, the J gene TRBJ2-5; 8 bases fit TRBD1. CDR3 length: 12 residues. The J segment lost 5 bases and the V segment lost 7 bases, leaving 6 bases of the junction unmatched. Looked up from germline, CDR1 is SQVTM and CDR2 is ANQGSEA. The entire variable domain, with the rest obtained from reference TRBV29-1 and TRBJ2-5, is as follows: SAVISQKPSRDICQRGTSLTIQCQVDSQVTMMFWYRQQPGQSLTLIATANQGSEATYESGFVIDKFPISRPNLTFSTLTVSNMSPEDSSIYLCSASGGEETQYFGPGTRLLVL.